This T cell receptor beta chain was retrieved from a study of neurological immune-mediated disorders. Overall study context: Secondary progressive cases numbered 3 among the roughly 35 multiple sclerosis patients, while the other 31 were relapsing-remitting.

The method for making cDNA was 5'RACE, and it used 10-nucleotide random UMIs. TCRdb processed the 5' RACE reads anew with MiXCR; each CDR3 protein has one entry. This table holds 81,000 or so distinct CDR3 sequences, just over 5% found once. Ten or more counts support this clonotype. The CDR3 contains 20 residues. Losses at the gene ends were 0 bases for V and 5 bases for J; bases not matched to a gene: 17. Germline CDR1 and CDR2: MGHRA and YSYEKL. The chain employs TRBV4-1 and TRBJ1-5; TRBD1 aligns across 9 bases. Sequenced material: PBMCs. The source is a young woman with multiple sclerosis. The CDR3 loop reads CASSQDPSRRDRVGDQPQHF. In DNA, the CDR3 is TGCGCCAGCAGCCAAGACCCAAGTCGCCGGGACAGGGTAGGGGATCAGCCCCAGCATTTT.